The rows below give T cell receptor beta chains drawn from one sample of a study of cytomegalovirus exposure and HLA in healthy donors. Assay: immunoSEQ multiplex PCR; the TCRdb copy retains only in-frame clones and omits some. The sample has some 130,000 clones; over 60% are singletons. The sequenced material came from PBMCs. Receptors originate from a man aged 30-40 years in good health and CMV-seronegative. CDR3s include the opening cysteine and the closing phenylalanine or tryptophan. The order of the fields is V gene, CDR3 length, J gene, clone size, D gene, CDR3 DNA, CDR3 protein. The D gene is left open where the match is weak. Size is omitted from some rows. Given values are once, few, many or a class for expanded clones.

>TRBV7-9|12|TRBJ2-3|.|TRBD2
TGTGCCAGCAGCTCCACTAGCGGGACTCCGTATTTT
CASSSTSGTPYF
>TRBV2|15|TRBJ1-2|.|.
TGTGCCAGCAGTGATCGTAAAACAGGGAGCTATGGCTACACCTTC
CASSDRKTGSYGYTF
>TRBV30|11|TRBJ1-1|few|.
TGTGCCCACGACAGGAACACTGAAGCTTTCTTT
CAHDRNTEAFF
>TRBV6-5|13|TRBJ2-7|.|TRBD1
TGTGCCAGCATGGGACAGGGGCCCTACGAGCAGTACTTC
CASMGQGPYEQYF
>TRBV5-1|13|TRBJ2-7|.|TRBD1
TGCGCCAGCGGACAGGGATCAGCCTACGAGCAGTACTTC
CASGQGSAYEQYF
>TRBV4-1|15|TRBJ1-2|once|.
TGCGCCAGCAGCCCGGCAGAAGGCCGGGGCTATGGCTACACCTTC
CASSPAEGRGYGYTF
>TRBV6-6|12|TRBJ2-7|few|.
TGTGCCAGCACTCAGACAGGTTACGAGCAGTACTTC
CASTQTGYEQYF
>TRBV10-2|13|TRBJ2-3|.|.
TGCGCCAGCCGGGACTGGGGCACAGATACGCAGTATTTT
CASRDWGTDTQYF
>TRBV5-1|15|TRBJ2-3|.|TRBD2
TGCGCCAGCAGCCAAGGGACTAGCGCGAAAGATACGCAGTATTTT
CASSQGTSAKDTQYF
>TRBV7-3|15|TRBJ2-7|.|TRBD2
TGTGCCAGCAGCCCCGTCGGGGGGAGCTCCTACGAGCAGTACTTC
CASSPVGGSSYEQYF
>TRBV29-1|13|TRBJ1-3|.|.
TGCAGCGTACGAGGGGAGGCTGGAAACACCATATATTTT
CSVRGEAGNTIYF
>TRBV19|15|TRBJ2-5|.|TRBD2
TGTGCCAGTACCCCGGGGGGGAGCCTCAAAGAGACCCAGTACTTC
CASTPGGSLKETQYF
>TRBV7-9|15|TRBJ1-1|.|.
TGTGCCAGCAGCCCTACGAGGACAGTGAACACTGAAGCTTTCTTT
CASSPTRTVNTEAFF
>TRBV2|14|TRBJ2-7|.|.
TGTGCCAGCAGTGAGGCGGATCTAACCTACGAGCAGTACTTC
CASSEADLTYEQYF
>TRBV11-1|13|TRBJ2-2|.|.
TGTGCCAGCAGCCCCTCAGGCACCGGGGAGCTGTTTTTT
CASSPSGTGELFF
>TRBV6-1|14|TRBJ1-2|.|TRBD1
TGTGCCAGCAGTGCAAGGACAGGGGGCTATGGCTACACCTTC
CASSARTGGYGYTF
>TRBV10-3|15|TRBJ2-7|.|TRBD1
TGTGCCATCAGTGAGCCGGGACAGGGGGCCTACGAGCAGTACTTC
CAISEPGQGAYEQYF
>TRBV6-5|16|TRBJ2-3|.|TRBD2
TGTGCCAGCAGTTTCGGGACTAGCGGTTTACCAGATACGCAGTATTTT
CASSFGTSGLPDTQYF
>TRBV19|18|TRBJ2-6|.|TRBD2
TGTGCCAGTAGACAAACAGCGGGGGGCTTAGTATGGGCCAACGTCCTGACTTTC
CASRQTAGGLVWANVLTF
>TRBV4-2|15|TRBJ1-4|.|.
TGTGCCAGCAGCCAAGAGGCGAGGGAAGGTGAAAAACTGTTTTTT
CASSQEAREGEKLFF
>TRBV9|15|TRBJ2-1|.|TRBD1
TGTGCCAGCAGCGTACAGGGACAGGCCCCCAATGAGCAGTTCTTC
CASSVQGQAPNEQFF
>TRBV21-1|15|TRBJ1-2|.|.
TGTGCCAGCAGCAATTTCGGGACAGCTAACTATGGCTACACCTTC
CASSNFGTANYGYTF
>TRBV5-1|16|TRBJ2-1|once|TRBD2
TGCGCCAGCAGCTTGCACAGCGGGAGGAAAAACAATGAGCAGTTCTTC
CASSLHSGRKNNEQFF